The next 31 T cell receptor beta chains were all read from a single sample in a study of T cell responses to AZD1222 COVID-19 vaccine. The assay was immunoSEQ multiplex PCR, and TCRdb's table has in-frame clones only and misses some. The sample records about 150,000 clones, about 90% being singletons. This specimen consisted of peripheral blood, obtained on day 0 of AZD1222 vaccination. The receptors derive from an adult in good health.

The rearrangement joins TRBV29-1 to TRBJ1-2, with D possibly being TRBD1 (5 bases). The V and J ends lost 5 bases and 0 bases respectively, with 10 bases between them. Germline lookup yields CDR1 SQVTM and CDR2 ANQGSEA. The length of the CDR3 is 13 residues. CDR3 DNA sequence: TGCAGCGTTAGGACACCATCTAACTATGGCTACACCTTC. It specifies CSVRTPSNYGYTF.

This clone showed up just once. Additional DNA sequences in this sample encode the identical CDR3. The J gene is TRBJ1-2, the V gene TRBV27; 7 bases align to TRBD1. The CDR3 runs to 14 residues. CDR1 is MNHEY, CDR2 SMNVEV, per germline (reference sequence). The junction had 5 bases not matched to a gene; V was cut back by 6 bases and J by 1 base. The chain's CDR3 is CASRGQSINYGYTF. The DNA for the CDR3 is TGTGCCAGCAGGGGACAGTCTATTAACTATGGCTACACCTTC.

The chain uses TRBV18 and TRBJ1-6; unclear D gene. The CDR3 is made up of 17 amino acids. Trimming stripped 3 bases from V and 7 bases from J, with 19 bases between. Germline-derived CDR1 and CDR2 are KGHSH and LQKENI. The CDR3 loop is CASSPIQAVFGNSPLHF. The CDR3 nucleotides read TGTGCCAGCTCACCGATCCAGGCGGTATTCGGGAATTCACCCCTCCACTTT.

The V call is TRBV6-5, the J call TRBJ1-5, with a tentative D call TRBD1 (6 bases). This CDR3 contains 14 residues. Trimming took off 5 bases at V and 4 bases at J, with 12 bases between the two ends. CDR1 MNHEY and CDR2 SVGAGI come from the germline V gene. CDR3 sequence (DNA): TGTGCCAGCAGTCCGACAGGAGGGAATCAGCCCCAGCATTTT. Its translation is CASSPTGGNQPQHF.

The V call is TRBV10-1, the J call TRBJ1-6; 7 bases map to TRBD1. Looked up from germline, CDR1 is WNHNN and CDR2 is SYGVQD (reference sequence). V lost 2 bases to trimming and J lost 9 bases; unmatched junction nucleotides: 7. There are 15 residues in the CDR3. CDR3 DNA sequence: TGCGCCAGCAGTGAGGGACAGGACTTGATTTCACCCCTCCACTTT. Protein product: CASSEGQDLISPLHF.

The V and J genes are TRBV19 and TRBJ2-3; 14 bases fit TRBD2. CDR3 length: 16 amino acids. Trimming took 5 bases from V and 5 from J; bases not matched to a gene: 6. Germline values: CDR1 LNHDA, CDR2 SQIVND (reference sequence). Written as DNA, the CDR3 is TGTGCCAGTAGTTCCCGACTAGCGGGAGGGATAGATACGCAGTATTTT. It yields the protein CASSSRLAGGIDTQYF.

The chain combines TRBV6-2 or TRBV6-3 with TRBJ2-1; a weak D match, TRBD1 (7 bases). The ends were cut back, 4 bases at V and 4 bases at J, with 14 bases in the middle. From germline, CDR1 is MNHEY and CDR2 SVGEGT. CDR3 size: 15 residues. For the CDR3, the DNA is TGTGCCAGCAGTTCGGGCGGGACAGATTACAATGAGCAGTTCTTC. Protein sequence: CASSSGGTDYNEQFF.

This clone was seen once. The chain joins TRBV19 to TRBJ1-2; D remains ambiguous. The germline V gene has CDR1 LNHDA and CDR2 SQIVND (reference sequence). The CDR3 length is 14 residues. The V gene lost 3 bases and the J gene lost 3 bases, with 11 bases spanning the gap. The CDR3 DNA is TGTGCCAGTAGTATGGGAGGTGGTGACTATGGCTACACCTTC. Translated, it gives CASSMGGGDYGYTF.

This chain links TRBV4-3 with TRBJ1-2, with 7 bases lining up with TRBD1. J was trimmed by 4 bases and V by 4 bases; bases with no gene match: 9. There are 15 residues in the CDR3. CDR1 is LGHNA, CDR2 YSLEER, per germline. CDR3 region: CASSLSRGMGYGYTF. CDR3 DNA: TGCGCCAGCAGCCTCTCCAGGGGGATGGGCTATGGCTACACCTTC.

The CDR3 loop is CASSPYGRLNYGYTF. CDR3 sequence (DNA): TGTGCCAGCAGTCCCTACGGCAGGTTAAACTATGGCTACACCTTC. V gene TRBV27 combines with J gene TRBJ1-2; no clear D gene. The germline V gene encodes CDR1 MNHEY and CDR2 SMNVEV (reference sequence). Deletions cut 5 bases from V and 2 bases from J, with 15 bases between. This CDR3 comprises 15 residues.

The V call is TRBV13, the J call TRBJ2-2; 8 nucleotides agree with TRBD1. With V trimmed by 4 bases and J by 5 bases, 6 bases remained unmatched. CDR1 is PRHDT, CDR2 FYEKMQ, per germline (reference sequence). CDR3 length equals 15 residues. The CDR3 spells CASSSQGAHTGELFF. CDR3 coding DNA: TGTGCCAGCAGCTCGCAGGGGGCGCATACCGGGGAGCTGTTTTTT.

This chain links TRBV5-1 with TRBJ1-2, with 9 bases aligning to TRBD1. The CDR3 consists of 16 residues. Germline values: CDR1 SGHRS, CDR2 YFSETQ. With 4 bases clipped from V and 2 bases from J, the junction kept 9 bases outside the gene matches. The CDR3 nucleotides are TGCGCCAGCAGCATAACCGGGACAGGGAGAAACTATGGCTACACCTTC. Translated, it gives CASSITGTGRNYGYTF.

The rearrangement uses TRBV2 and TRBJ2-7; D perhaps matches TRBD1 (6 bases). The CDR3 runs 14 residues. Germline V gene sequence: CDR1 SNHLY, CDR2 FYNNEI. V was trimmed by 4 bases and J by 0 bases, leaving 10 bases between them. The CDR3 DNA reads as TGTGCCAGCAGTGTAACAGGGCCCTCCTACGAGCAGTACTTC. This encodes CASSVTGPSYEQYF.

The J gene is TRBJ1-2, the V gene TRBV20-1; D remains ambiguous. CDR3 length: 13 amino acids. Trimming removed 3 bases at V and 4 bases at J, with 12 bases between. Germline values: CDR1 DFQATT, CDR2 SNEGSKA (reference sequence). The CDR3 DNA reads as TGCAGTGCTAGTGACCCAGGCGGCTATGGCTACACCTTC. Translating it yields CSASDPGGYGYTF.

V and J are TRBV2 and TRBJ2-5, with D possibly matching TRBD2 (6 bases). This CDR3 comprises 15 residues. Germline CDR1 is SNHLY and CDR2 is FYNNEI. The V end lost 8 bases, the J end lost 1 base, and 17 bases lay between the germline ends. Written as DNA, the CDR3 is TGTGCCAGCGTGAGAGGAGGAGGGCCCCAAGAGACCCAGTACTTC. Translation: CASVRGGGPQETQYF.

The V call is TRBV19, the J call TRBJ1-5; 7 nucleotides agree with TRBD1. The V segment lost 8 bases and the J segment 7 bases; nucleotides outside the gene matches: 5. Germline-derived CDR1 and CDR2 are LNHDA and SQIVND (reference sequence). There are 12 residues in the CDR3. The CDR3 spells CASGDRKQPQHF. The CDR3 DNA reads as TGTGCCAGTGGGGACAGAAAACAGCCCCAGCATTTT. Full variable domain (remainder filled in from reference TRBV19 and TRBJ1-5): DGGITQSPKYLFRKEGQNVTLSCEQNLNHDAMYWYRQDPGQGLRLIYYSQIVNDFQKGDIAEGYSVSREKKESFPLTVTSAQKNPTAFYLCASGDRKQPQHFGDGTRLSIL.

This clone was recorded once. The CDR3 reads CASSTGDVGNTEAFF. The DNA for the CDR3 is TGTGCCAGCAGCACAGGGGACGTTGGGAACACTGAAGCTTTCTTT. The chain is built from TRBV11-2 and TRBJ1-1; TRBD1 matches at 7 bases. Trimming at V came to 5 bases and at J to 1 base, leaving 7 bases not matched to a gene. Germline V CDR1 and CDR2: SGHAT, FQNNGV. CDR3 size: 15 residues.

This chain links TRBV7-9 with TRBJ1-5; D is perhaps TRBD1 (6 bases). The CDR3 is 16 residues long. V dropped 0 bases and J dropped 7 bases, with 16 bases sitting between them. CDR1 SEHNR and CDR2 FQNEAQ come from the germline V gene (reference sequence). The CDR3 nucleotides are TGTGCCAGCAGCTTAGCTGGGGATGTAGGGACACAGCCCCAGCATTTT. Translated: CASSLAGDVGTQPQHF.

The chain links TRBV5-1 to TRBJ2-3; no definite D call. In germline, CDR1 is SGHRS, CDR2 YFSETQ. V dropped 1 base and J dropped 0 bases, with 9 bases sitting between them. The CDR3 sequence is 15 residues long. The chain's CDR3 is CASSLTASSTDTQYF. Written as DNA, the CDR3 is TGCGCCAGCAGCTTGACAGCTTCTAGCACAGATACGCAGTATTTT. Looking up the rest from reference TRBV5-1 and TRBJ2-3 gives the full variable domain: KAGVTQTPRYLIKTRGQQVTLSCSPISGHRSVSWYQQTPGQGLQFLFEYFSETQRNKGNFPGRFSGRQFSNSRSEMNVSTLELGDSALYLCASSLTASSTDTQYFGPGTRLTVL.

V is TRBV3-1 (or the pseudogene TRBV3-2) and J is TRBJ1-3, with 7 bases that match TRBD1. J was trimmed by 0 bases and V by 1 base; bases with no gene match: 0. The length of the CDR3 is 15 residues. Germline V CDR1 and CDR2: LGHDT, YNNKEL (reference sequence). CDR3 DNA: TGTGCCAGCAGCCAAGGGACAGGCTCTGGAAACACCATATATTTT. Translating it yields CASSQGTGSGNTIYF.

The CDR3 reads CASSASPGNQPQHF. CDR3 DNA: TGTGCCAGCAGCGCATCCCCAGGGAATCAGCCCCAGCATTTT. The chain joins TRBV9 to TRBJ1-5; a weak D match, TRBD1 (5 bases). The CDR3 is 14 residues long. Trimming shortened V by 3 bases and J by 4 bases, and 11 bases separated the two germline ends. Looked up from germline, CDR1 is SGDLS and CDR2 is YYNGEE.

In DNA form, the CDR3 reads TGTGCCTCCAAAGGGGGGAACTACGAGCAGTACTTC. This translates into CASKGGNYEQYF. The J gene is TRBJ2-7, the V gene TRBV5-4, with D perhaps being TRBD1 or TRBD2 (6 bases each). Between the trimmed V and J ends, which lost 10 bases and 3 bases, there was a span of 14 bases. The length of the CDR3 is 12 residues. The germline gives CDR1 SGHNT, CDR2 YYREEE (reference sequence).

This clone was picked up a small number of times. The J gene is TRBJ1-1, the V gene TRBV5-4, with D perhaps TRBD1 (5 bases). Trimming cost V 4 bases and J 5 bases, with 18 bases left between them. Germline assignment: CDR1 SGHNT and CDR2 YYREEE (reference sequence). This CDR3 contains 15 residues. The CDR3 region has the DNA TGTGCCAGCAGCGCGGCTGGGAGGGGCGTTACTGAAGCTTTCTTT. The encoded protein is CASSAAGRGVTEAFF.

V is TRBV3-1 (or the pseudogene TRBV3-2) and J is TRBJ1-1; D unclear. This CDR3 has 13 amino acids. Trimming left V 2 bases short and J 0 bases short, with 4 bases between. Germline CDR1 and CDR2: LGHDT and YNNKEL (reference sequence). CDR3 residues: CASSQFMNTEAFF. DNA for the CDR3: TGTGCCAGCAGCCAATTTATGAACACTGAAGCTTTCTTT.

The chain couples TRBV6-1 to TRBJ1-2, with 10 bases fitting TRBD1. The germline V gene has CDR1 MNHNS and CDR2 SASEGT. This CDR3 region has 14 residues. V was clipped by 1 base and J by 4 bases; unmatched bases: 0. Here the CDR3 reads CASSEGTGGYGYTF. CDR3 bases: TGTGCCAGCAGTGAAGGGACAGGGGGCTATGGCTACACCTTC.

The chain joins TRBV4-3 to TRBJ1-1; 7 positions match TRBD1. Germline assignment: CDR1 LGHNA and CDR2 YSLEER. The trim removed 6 bases at V and 3 bases at J, leaving 4 bases unmatched. CDR3 size: 13 residues. The CDR3 DNA reads as TGCGCCAGCAGTCGGGACAGCTACACTGAAGCTTTCTTT. It codes for CASSRDSYTEAFF.

The chain is built from TRBV15 and TRBJ1-2; the match to TRBD1 covers 7 bases. The CDR3 spans 13 residues. J gave up 6 bases and V 4 bases, and 5 bases lay outside the gene matches. In germline, CDR1 is LNHNV, CDR2 YYDKDF (reference sequence). CDR3 nucleotide sequence: TGTGCCACCAGCACGACAGGGAAGGATGGCTACACCTTC. It is translated as CATSTTGKDGYTF. The whole variable domain, filled in from reference TRBV15 and TRBJ1-2, reads DAMVIQNPRYQVTQFGKPVTLSCSQTLNHNVMYWYQQKSSQAPKLLFHYYDKDFNNEADTPDNFQSRRPNTSFCFLDIRSPGLGDTAMYLCATSTTGKDGYTFGSGTRLTVV.

The rearrangement joins TRBV18 to TRBJ1-2; a weak D match, TRBD1 (5 bases). Germline V lookup: CDR1 KGHSH, CDR2 LQKENI. The CDR3 is 14 residues long. V lost 6 bases to trimming and J lost 6 bases, with 17 bases between them. The CDR3 nucleotides are TGTGCCAGCTCTCGAGATTTTGGGGGTGATGGCTACACCTTC. Encoded protein: CASSRDFGGDGYTF.

This clone was counted between two and nine times. J is TRBJ1-6 and V is TRBV9; no definite D call. Trimming took 3 bases from V and 3 from J, leaving 7 bases between them. CDR1 and CDR2 from the germline V gene are SGDLS and YYNGEE. The CDR3 extends over 14 amino acids. CDR3 loop: CASSEQIYNSPLHF. Written as DNA, the CDR3 is TGTGCCAGCAGCGAACAGATCTATAATTCACCCCTCCACTTT.

The V call is TRBV2, the J call TRBJ2-1; D is undetermined. CDR3 length: 13 residues. The germline V gene has CDR1 SNHLY and CDR2 FYNNEI. V was trimmed by 5 bases and J by 1 base, leaving 6 bases between them. The CDR3 here is CASSYASYNEQFF. Written as DNA, the CDR3 is TGTGCCAGCAGTTACGCGTCCTACAATGAGCAGTTCTTC.

The V call is TRBV6-2 or TRBV6-3, the J call TRBJ1-1, with a tentative D call TRBD1 (5 bases). The CDR3 covers 16 residues. Germline V gene data show CDR1 as MNHEY and CDR2 as SVGEGT. V lost 2 bases and J lost 5, with 18 bases in between. The CDR3 DNA reads TGTGCCAGCAGTTACCCGGTCAGGGCGCGTGGTACTGAAGCTTTCTTT. It translates to CASSYPVRARGTEAFF.